These T cell receptor beta chains were read from a single sample in a study of shared clonotypes between healthy human individuals. Only in-frame clones appear in the TCRdb table, and some are missing; sequencing was by immunoSEQ multiplex PCR. The sample yields some 2,100,000 clones, approximately 94% seen once. The sequenced sample consisted of naive CD4+ T cells sorted from blood. These receptors all stem from a man aged 18 to 30 in good health. Both conserved end residues are part of each CDR3. The D gene is left open where the match is weak. Size is stated for part of the rows, as once, few or many counts, or as a class when the clone is expanded.

>TRBV5-4|-|-|TRBJ1-4
CASSSREAREKLFF
TGTGCCAGCAGCTCCCGGGAGGCGAGGGAAAAACTGTTTTTT
>TRBV7-8|TRBD1|-|TRBJ2-7
CASSVTGAYEQYF
TGTGCCAGCAGCGTAACAGGGGCCTACGAGCAGTACTTC
>TRBV28|TRBD1|-|TRBJ1-1
CASSGQGMLVTEAFF
TGTGCCAGCAGTGGACAGGGCATGCTGGTCACTGAAGCTTTCTTT
>TRBV5-1|TRBD1|-|TRBJ2-3
CASSPGGGGTDTQYF
TGCGCCAGCAGCCCAGGGGGCGGGGGCACAGATACGCAGTATTTT
>TRBV6-6|-|-|TRBJ1-6
CASSYSENSPLHF
TGTGCCAGCAGTTACTCGGAGAATTCACCCCTCCACTTT
>TRBV29-1|-|-|TRBJ1-2
CSAQGLDGYTF
TGCAGCGCCCAGGGTCTTGATGGCTACACCTTC
>TRBV27|-|-|TRBJ2-2
CASNSGNTGELFF
TGTGCCAGCAACTCAGGGAACACCGGGGAGCTGTTTTTT
>TRBV7-2|-|-|TRBJ2-2
CASSLNPRNTGELFF
TGTGCCAGCAGCTTAAATCCAAGGAACACCGGGGAGCTGTTTTTT
>TRBV27|TRBD1|-|TRBJ1-1
CASRGQGTEAFF
TGTGCCAGCAGGGGACAGGGGACTGAAGCTTTCTTT
>TRBV7-2|TRBD2|-|TRBJ2-7
CASSSLAGGYEQYF
TGTGCCAGCAGCTCTCTAGCGGGTGGTTACGAGCAGTACTTC
>TRBV30|-|-|TRBJ2-2
CAWSVQGVSNTGELFF
TGTGCCTGGAGTGTACAGGGAGTGTCGAACACCGGGGAGCTGTTTTTT
>TRBV18|-|few|TRBJ2-2
CASSPNTNTGELFF
TGTGCCAGCTCACCAAATACGAACACCGGGGAGCTGTTTTTT
>TRBV27|-|-|TRBJ1-2
CASSSDRIAGYTF
TGTGCCAGCAGTTCAGACAGGATCGCTGGCTACACCTTC
>TRBV7-3|-|once|TRBJ2-1
CASSFSSYGNEQFF
TGTGCCAGCAGCTTTAGTAGTTACGGCAATGAGCAGTTCTTC
>TRBV18|TRBD1|-|TRBJ1-1
CASSFRDRDRTEAFF
TGTGCCAGCTCTTTCAGGGACAGGGATCGCACTGAAGCTTTCTTT
>TRBV30|TRBD2|-|TRBJ2-7
CAWGVRGSLHEQYF
TGTGCCTGGGGGGTTCGCGGGAGTCTCCACGAGCAGTACTTC
>TRBV6-5|-|-|TRBJ1-5
CASSSTDTNQPQHF
TGTGCCAGCAGTTCTACGGACACTAATCAGCCCCAGCATTTT
>TRBV9|-|-|TRBJ1-1
CASSVALGMNTEAFF
TGTGCCAGCAGCGTAGCTCTTGGGATGAACACTGAAGCTTTCTTT
>TRBV9|-|-|TRBJ2-2
CASSETSLNTGELFF
TGTGCCAGCTCCGAAACGAGCTTGAACACCGGGGAGCTGTTTTTT
>TRBV6-5|-|-|TRBJ2-4
CASSYRRSLAKNIQYF
TGTGCCAGCAGTTATCGGCGGTCACTAGCCAAAAACATTCAGTACTTC
>TRBV30|-|-|TRBJ1-3
CAWGDGGGNTIYF
TGTGCCTGGGGCGACGGGGGTGGAAACACCATATATTTT
>TRBV11-3|TRBD1|-|TRBJ2-7
CASSLGGRGRDEQYF
TGTGCCAGCAGCTTAGGGGGCAGGGGGCGTGACGAGCAGTACTTC